This TCR beta chain comes out of a study of post-analysis software for immune sequencing data. On the study more broadly: Disease trajectories encompassed relapsing-remitting, secondary progressive and progressive-relapsing multiple sclerosis.

This clonotype was counted between two and nine times. The target antigen is unknown. Unique molecular identifiers tagged the TCR beta cDNA libraries. TCRdb re-analysed the PCR reads in MiXCR, keeping a single row per CDR3 protein. There are about 460,000 distinct CDR3 sequences in the sample; roughly 46% occur only once, and around 10% lies in the top ten. V lost 0 bases and J lost 4, with 5 bases in between. The CDR3 length is 13 residues. Germline-derived CDR1 and CDR2 are MNHEY and SVGAGI. Study-level points and caveats: TRBV5-6, TRBV5-1 and TRBV20-1 were among a handful of TRBV segments more frequent in patients than controls. For normalized Chao1 diversity, multiple sclerosis patients scored significantly lower than controls did.

This TCR came from a girl aged 10-17 years with multiple sclerosis. Sequenced sample: blood. The chain couples TRBV6-5 to TRBJ2-3; D unresolved. Here the CDR3 DNA reads TGTGCCAGCAGTTACTCGATTTCAGATACGCAGTATTTT. This gives the protein CASSYSISDTQYF.